Listed below are T cell receptor beta chains from one sample, sequenced in a study of blood T cells in healthy people across ages. From the 5' RACE reads, TCRdb called clonotypes with MiXCR, one entry per CDR3 protein. Among around 1.5 million distinct CDR3 sequences, 42% were seen once, and the ten largest hold around 8%. Sequenced input: blood. These receptors were taken from a woman aged 18 to 35 in good health. The CDR3 runs from the conserved cysteine through the conserved F or W.

V gene,CDR3 length,J gene,CDR3 protein
TRBV7-2,15,TRBJ1-1,CASSPPGRPEGEAFF
TRBV11-2,16,TRBJ2-5,CASSLLPAGGQETQYF
TRBV29-1,13,TRBJ1-1,CSVLQGGNTEAFF
TRBV7-2,15,TRBJ2-5,CASSLRDLWGETQYF
TRBV20-1,16,TRBJ1-2,CSAQREWTGGNYGYTF
TRBV10-3,14,TRBJ2-3,CAISRTGSGDTQYF
TRBV4-1,17,TRBJ1-1,CVSSQVPFGEYGTEAFF
TRBV12-5,13,TRBJ1-1,CASGLVPLAEAFF
TRBV20-1,14,TRBJ2-3,CSATQRGASYTQYF
TRBV11-2,15,TRBJ1-2,CASSSGGGVLSGYTF
TRBV6-5,13,TRBJ1-1,CASSYAGTGEAFF
TRBV28,13,TRBJ2-3,CACGKSDTDTQYF
TRBV20-1,14,TRBJ2-1,CSSLSGDSYNEQFF
TRBV10-3,15,TRBJ2-7,CAISEGTVVYNEQYF
TRBV20-1,14,TRBJ2-6,CSASTNSGANVLTF
TRBV10-3,13,TRBJ2-3,CAIMNRVTDTQYF
TRBV20-1,13,TRBJ2-5,CSAGLIGGETQYF
TRBV27,15,TRBJ2-1,CASSTMDLRRNEQFF
TRBV2,16,TRBJ1-6,CASNREGGSYNSPLHF
TRBV4-2,17,TRBJ2-5,CASSQAGASEVAYGQYF
TRBV20-1,17,TRBJ2-1,CSARGGLSAGAGNEQFF
TRBV6-1,15,TRBJ2-2,CASRNRGRSAGELFF
TRBV7-6,13,TRBJ2-7,CASSTGGVDEQYF
TRBV7-2,15,TRBJ2-7,CASSLSPQGTYEQYF
TRBV6-5,15,TRBJ2-3,CASSFSGSKTDTQYF
TRBV3-1,15,TRBJ2-7,CASSQDTTGGHEQYF
TRBV24-1,15,TRBJ2-3,CATPFTGPSTDTQYF
TRBV27,15,TRBJ2-7,CASSIGTSSSYEQYF
TRBV20-1,13,TRBJ2-5,CSFTSGGAETQYF
TRBV12-3/TRBV12-4,15,TRBJ2-3,CASSFAGSSTDTQYF
TRBV25-1,13,TRBJ1-4,CASSDPGIEKLFF
TRBV20-1,12,TRBJ2-7,CSALGGPNEQYF
TRBV6-1,14,TRBJ2-4,CASSERTGRSIQYF
TRBV2,13,TRBJ2-5,CASNKQGTETQYF
TRBV6-1,13,TRBJ1-5,CASSESLYQPQHF
TRBV5-1,17,TRBJ2-1,CASSPSGLTTSYNEQFF
TRBV6-6,15,TRBJ2-1,CASSYLAGGGNERFF
TRBV10-3,18,TRBJ2-1,CAIRGTSGEQSSYNEQFF
TRBV5-1,14,TRBJ2-5,CASSFVTEQETQYF
TRBV6-5,15,TRBJ2-5,CASSYSSGGADEQYF